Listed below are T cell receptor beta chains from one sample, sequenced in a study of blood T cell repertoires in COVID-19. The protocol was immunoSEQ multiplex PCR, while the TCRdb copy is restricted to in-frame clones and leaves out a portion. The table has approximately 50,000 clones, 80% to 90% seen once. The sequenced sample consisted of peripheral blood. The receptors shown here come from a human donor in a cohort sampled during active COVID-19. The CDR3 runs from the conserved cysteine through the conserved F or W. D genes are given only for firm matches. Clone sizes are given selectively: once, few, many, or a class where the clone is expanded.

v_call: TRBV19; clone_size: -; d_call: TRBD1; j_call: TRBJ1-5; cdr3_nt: TGTGCCAGTAGTATAGCTCGGGACAGGGGAGAGGACCAGCCCCAGCATTTT; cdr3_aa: CASSIARDRGEDQPQHF
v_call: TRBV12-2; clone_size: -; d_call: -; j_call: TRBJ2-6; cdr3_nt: TGTGCAAGTCGCCGTCACCACCCGAGATCCTCTGGGGCCAACGTCCTGACTTTC; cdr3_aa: CASRRHHPRSSGANVLTF
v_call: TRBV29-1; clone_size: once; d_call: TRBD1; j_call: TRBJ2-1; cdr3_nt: TGCAGCGTAACCGACAGGGGGGACGGTGAGCAGTTCTTC; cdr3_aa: CSVTDRGDGEQFF
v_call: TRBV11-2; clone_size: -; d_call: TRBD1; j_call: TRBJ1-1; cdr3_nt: TGTGCCAGCAGCCTGACTGGGACAGGGGCGCCGTTTAGTATTGCTGAAGCTTTCTTT; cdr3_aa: CASSLTGTGAPFSIAEAFF
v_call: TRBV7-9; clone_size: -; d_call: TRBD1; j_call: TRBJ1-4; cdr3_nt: TGTGCCAGCAGCCCGGGACAGGGGGATAATGAAAAACTGTTTTTT; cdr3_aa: CASSPGQGDNEKLFF
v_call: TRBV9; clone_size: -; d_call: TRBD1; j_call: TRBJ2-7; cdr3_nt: TGTGCCAGCAGCCAAGGACAGGGCCTTGGCTACGAGCAGTACTTC; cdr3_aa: CASSQGQGLGYEQYF
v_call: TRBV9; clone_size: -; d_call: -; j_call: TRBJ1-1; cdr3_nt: TGTGCCAGCAGCGTTCTCCTGAACATGAACACTGAAGCTTTCTTT; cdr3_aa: CASSVLLNMNTEAFF
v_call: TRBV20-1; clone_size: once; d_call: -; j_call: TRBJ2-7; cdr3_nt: TGCAGTGCTAGAAAGACACACGAGCAGTACTTC; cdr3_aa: CSARKTHEQYF
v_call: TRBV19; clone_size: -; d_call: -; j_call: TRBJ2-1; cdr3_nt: TGTGCCAGTAGTACCACCGGAACAGGGTTCTACAATGAGCAGTTCTTC; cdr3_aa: CASSTTGTGFYNEQFF
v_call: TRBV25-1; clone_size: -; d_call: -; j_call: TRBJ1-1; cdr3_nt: TGTGCCAGCAGTGATTTGGACAGTTTGGGGACTGAAGCTTTCTTT; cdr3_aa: CASSDLDSLGTEAFF
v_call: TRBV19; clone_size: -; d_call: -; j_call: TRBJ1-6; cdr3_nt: TGTGCCAGTAGTAACCCGCTGTACAGCTCCTATAATTCACCCCTCCACTTT; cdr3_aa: CASSNPLYSSYNSPLHF